The rows below give T cell receptor beta chains drawn from one sample of a study of blood T cells in healthy people across ages. TCRdb processed the 5' RACE reads anew with MiXCR; each CDR3 protein has one entry. This table has some 1.6 million distinct CDR3 sequences, 30% to 40% appearing once. The sample consisted of blood. These receptors were obtained from a woman between 25 and 40 years old in good health. Both conserved end residues are part of each CDR3. Fields, in order: CDR3 DNA, CDR3 protein, J gene, clone size, D gene, V gene. D genes are given only for firm matches. Rows may omit the clone size; those that give it use once, few, many or a size class.

TGTGCCAGCAGCCAAGGTGACGGGGCCAAAAACATTCAGTACTTC	CASSQGDGAKNIQYF	TRBJ2-4	many	.	TRBV4-2
TGTGCCAGCTACCTAGCCCCGAGCAGGGCAGACGAGCAGTACTTC	CASYLAPSRADEQYF	TRBJ2-7	.	.	TRBV9
TGTGCCACTAAAGGACTAGCGGGGACCGAGCAGTACTTC	CATKGLAGTEQYF	TRBJ2-7	.	TRBD2	TRBV12-3/TRBV12-4
TGCAGTGCTAGACGGGGACAGAAGCAAGAGACCCAGTACTTC	CSARRGQKQETQYF	TRBJ2-5	once	TRBD1	TRBV20-1
TGTGCCAGCAGTCTCCTCTCCGGAGCGGCAACAGATGTGCAGTATTTT	CASSLLSGAATDVQYF	TRBJ2-3	.	.	TRBV12-3/TRBV12-4
TGTGCCAGCAGTCCTCAGGACGAATACCCCCTCCACTTT	CASSPQDEYPLHF	TRBJ1-6	.	.	TRBV6-5
TGTGCCAGCAGCGTAAATAGCGGGAGGGAGACAGATACGCAGTATTTT	CASSVNSGRETDTQYF	TRBJ2-3	.	TRBD2	TRBV9
TGTGCCAGCAGCTCAATTACTTGGGATCCGCTTTACGAAGCTTTCTTT	CASSSITWDPLYEAFF	TRBJ1-1	.	.	TRBV7-2
TGCGCCAGCAGCTTATGGACAACCACAGATACGCAGTATTTT	CASSLWTTTDTQYF	TRBJ2-3	few	.	TRBV5-1
TGTGCCACCAGTGACCCCGGACAGCTATACACCTTC	CATSDPGQLYTF	TRBJ1-2	few	.	TRBV24-1
TGCAGTGCTAGGTTGGGACTAGCGGGAGTAAATGAGCAGTTCTTC	CSARLGLAGVNEQFF	TRBJ2-1	few	TRBD2	TRBV20-1
TGTGCCATCAGTGAGGGGGCCTCCGGTGAGACCCAGTACTTC	CAISEGASGETQYF	TRBJ2-5	few	.	TRBV10-3
TGTGCCAGCAGCGTAGTCGGGGGCTGGGAGACCCAGTACTTC	CASSVVGGWETQYF	TRBJ2-5	.	.	TRBV9
TGCAGTGCTCCTGACAGGGGGACTAATCAGCCCCAGCATTTT	CSAPDRGTNQPQHF	TRBJ1-5	.	TRBD1	TRBV20-1
TGCGCCAGCAGCCAGCCCGAATTTCGGGGCCAGCAGTTCTTC	CASSQPEFRGQQFF	TRBJ2-1	few	.	TRBV4-1
TGCAGTACTAGCAGTAACAGGGCCCACGAGCAGTACTTC	CSTSSNRAHEQYF	TRBJ2-7	.	.	TRBV20-1
TGCGCCAGCAGCTTGGTGCCGGGATCCTACGGGCAGTACTTC	CASSLVPGSYGQYF	TRBJ2-7	few	.	TRBV5-1
TGTGGCAGCCTTGATACTTGGAACACTGAAGCTTTCTTT	CGSLDTWNTEAFF	TRBJ1-1	.	.	TRBV19
TGTGCCAGCAGTTCCCGGATGAAGAGCTATGGCTACACCTTC	CASSSRMKSYGYTF	TRBJ1-2	few	.	TRBV6-5
TGCGCCAGCAGCCAGATTACGGGCCGAAGGAGGGCTTTCTTT	CASSQITGRRRAFF	TRBJ1-1	few	.	TRBV5-1
TGTGCCGGCAGCGTAGTAGGCGACCTGGAAGAGACCCAGTACTTC	CAGSVVGDLEETQYF	TRBJ2-5	.	.	TRBV9
TGCGCCAGCAGCCCGGGACTAGCGGGATTTATTATAGATACGCAGTATTTT	CASSPGLAGFIIDTQYF	TRBJ2-3	once	TRBD2	TRBV5-1
TGTGCCAGCAGCCCAAGGGATGGGGGCACGCGCGAGCAGTACTTC	CASSPRDGGTREQYF	TRBJ2-7	once	.	TRBV4-2
TGTGCCAGCAGCCCCCTCGGGGGTCCGGGACAGGGTTTTTCCTACGAGCAGTACTTC	CASSPLGGPGQGFSYEQYF	TRBJ2-7	.	TRBD1	TRBV7-3
TGCAGTGCTACAGGGGGGGATGCAACTAATGAAAAACTGTTTTTT	CSATGGDATNEKLFF	TRBJ1-4	.	TRBD1	TRBV20-1
TGCGCCAGCAGCTTTAATTACCGGGAGAACACTGAAGCTTTCTTT	CASSFNYRENTEAFF	TRBJ1-1	.	.	TRBV5-1
TGTGCCACCAGGGCCCGAATGGAATTAAATTCACCCCTCCACTTT	CATRARMELNSPLHF	TRBJ1-6	few	.	TRBV15
TGCGCCAGCAGCCCGACGGTGGCCCGGGCGTATACTAGCACAGATACGCAGTATTTT	CASSPTVARAYTSTDTQYF	TRBJ2-3	few	.	TRBV5-1
TGCAGCGTTGGGGACAGTAATCAGCCCCAGCATTTT	CSVGDSNQPQHF	TRBJ1-5	many	TRBD1	TRBV29-1
TGTGCCAGCAGTCAATCCGGGAGGAGCTATGGCTACACCTTC	CASSQSGRSYGYTF	TRBJ1-2	.	.	TRBV6-2/TRBV6-3
TGTGCCAGCAGCCAAGATCTACCAGCAAGCACAGATACGCAGTATTTT	CASSQDLPASTDTQYF	TRBJ2-3	few	.	TRBV4-2
TGTGCCATCAGTGAGTCGGCAGGGGAAAGTGGTGGCTACACCTTC	CAISESAGESGGYTF	TRBJ1-2	.	.	TRBV10-3
TGTGCCAGCAGCTTAGTGGGCAGCTTCTCCTACGAGCAGTACTTC	CASSLVGSFSYEQYF	TRBJ2-7	.	.	TRBV7-8
TGTGCCAGCAGCGGGGGACAGGGGGCGTACAATGAGCAGTTCTTC	CASSGGQGAYNEQFF	TRBJ2-1	few	TRBD1	TRBV7-9
TGCAGTGCTTACCTCCAGCTAAGCACCGGGGAGCTGTTTTTT	CSAYLQLSTGELFF	TRBJ2-2	.	.	TRBV20-1
TGTGCCAGCAGACCGGCCGGGGGGCATGAGCAGTTCTTC	CASRPAGGHEQFF	TRBJ2-1	.	.	TRBV25-1
TGTGCCAGCAGTGAACCCGGCCAGGGTTATTCACCCCTCCACTTT	CASSEPGQGYSPLHF	TRBJ1-6	few	.	TRBV6-1
TGTGTCAGCAGCCTCGCAGGGAGGACCCAGTACTTC	CVSSLAGRTQYF	TRBJ2-5	.	.	TRBV6-5
TGTGCCAGCAGCCGAGGGACAGGGACTGGCAATGAGCAGTTCTTC	CASSRGTGTGNEQFF	TRBJ2-1	.	TRBD1	TRBV7-3